Listed below are T cell receptor beta chains from one sample, sequenced in a study of blood T cells in healthy people across ages. TCRdb analysed the 5' RACE reads with MiXCR anew, one entry per CDR3 protein. The sample includes around 820,000 distinct CDR3 sequences, around 25% of them seen just once. These data also featured in a second study, about T cells of mothers and their children.

The sequenced sample was blood. Receptor source: a boy aged 5-17 years in good health. Both conserved end residues are part of each CDR3. The D gene is left open where the match is weak. The size entry is marked missing in some rows and otherwise reads once, few, many or a size class.

>-|TRBV6-5|TRBJ2-1|-
CASSYRPSPGYNEQFF
TGTGCCAGCAGTTACCGCCCCAGCCCCGGTTACAATGAGCAGTTCTTC
>TRBD1|TRBV3-1|TRBJ1-5|few
CASSQDDRGVQPQHF
TGTGCCAGCAGCCAAGACGACAGGGGAGTTCAGCCCCAGCATTTT
>-|TRBV7-2|TRBJ2-7|-
CASSRAGALEQYF
TGTGCCAGCAGCCGGGCGGGGGCCCTCGAGCAGTACTTC
>-|TRBV25-1|TRBJ2-1|-
CASSELSSSYNEQFF
TGTGCCAGCAGTGAATTATCGAGCTCCTACAATGAGCAGTTCTTC
>TRBD1|TRBV4-1|TRBJ2-1|-
CASLGSGQGLYNEQFF
TGCGCCAGCCTCGGATCCGGACAGGGATTGTACAATGAGCAGTTCTTC
>-|TRBV19|TRBJ1-2|-
CASGTLSGYTF
TGTGCCAGTGGGACCCTCAGCGGCTACACCTTC
>TRBD1|TRBV12-3/TRBV12-4|TRBJ2-5|many
CASSLPETWDRGGETQYF
TGTGCCAGCAGTTTACCCGAGACATGGGACAGGGGAGGGGAGACCCAGTACTTC
>TRBD2|TRBV5-1|TRBJ2-4|-
CASSCLTSGGALDKNIQYF
TGCGCCAGCAGCTGCTTGACTAGCGGGGGGGCATTGGACAAAAACATTCAGTACTTC
>-|TRBV3-1|TRBJ1-6|few
CASSQALGGGDSPLHF
TGTGCCAGCAGCCAAGCTCTGGGTGGGGGAGATTCACCCCTCCACTTT
>-|TRBV20-1|TRBJ2-5|-
CSAIRRDIQETQCF
TGCAGTGCCATAAGGCGGGACATACAAGAGACCCAGTGCTTC
>-|TRBV7-9|TRBJ1-1|few
CASSLLLGSIRNTEAFF
TGTGCCAGCAGCTTATTATTAGGGTCCATAAGGAACACTGAAGCTTTCTTT
>-|TRBV20-1|TRBJ1-5|-
CSATVLYSNQPQHF
TGCAGTGCTACCGTGCTTTATAGCAATCAGCCCCAGCATTTT
>TRBD1|TRBV7-2|TRBJ1-2|few
CASSFLGGAVGYTF
TGTGCCAGCAGCTTCTTAGGGGGCGCGGTTGGCTACACCTTC
>-|TRBV29-1|TRBJ1-1|-
CSVEPRRGTEAFF
TGCAGCGTTGAACCCCGACGAGGCACTGAAGCTTTCTTT
>-|TRBV28|TRBJ2-1|-
CASVVGQFF
TGTGCCAGCGTGGTAGGACAGTTCTTC
>TRBD2|TRBV7-2|TRBJ2-3|-
CASSSALGLAGITDTQYF
TGTGCCAGCAGCTCCGCCTTGGGACTAGCGGGAATTACAGATACGCAGTATTTT
>-|TRBV20-1|TRBJ1-5|-
CSASPRVLNQPQHF
TGCAGTGCTAGCCCCCGGGTCTTAAATCAGCCCCAGCATTTT
>-|TRBV4-1|TRBJ2-4|few
CASSQDDRNIAKNIQYF
TGCGCCAGCAGCCAAGATGACAGGAACATAGCCAAAAACATTCAGTACTTC
>TRBD2|TRBV4-2|TRBJ2-5|-
CASSQLAGGPFGETQYF
TGTGCCAGCAGCCAACTAGCGGGAGGGCCTTTTGGAGAGACCCAGTACTTC
>-|TRBV20-1|TRBJ2-7|-
CSTRDVQAYEQYF
TGCAGTACCCGGGACGTTCAGGCCTACGAGCAGTACTTC
>-|TRBV18|TRBJ1-3|-
CASSPSDSRNTIYF
TGTGCCAGCTCACCTTCGGACAGTCGAAACACCATATATTTT
>-|TRBV7-6|TRBJ1-6|-
CASSPLAGAENSPLHF
TGTGCCAGCAGCCCCCTTGCAGGGGCGGAAAATTCACCCCTCCACTTT
>-|TRBV18|TRBJ2-7|-
CASSPRTTIEEQYF
TGTGCCAGCTCACCCCGGACAACCATCGAGGAGCAGTACTTC
>TRBD1|TRBV2|TRBJ2-3|-
CASSNRGSTDTQYF
TGTGCCAGCAGTAACAGGGGAAGCACAGATACGCAGTATTTT
>-|TRBV12-5|TRBJ2-2|-
CASGSVTGELFF
TGTGCTAGTGGTTCTGTGACCGGGGAGCTGTTTTTT
>TRBD2|TRBV28|TRBJ2-7|few
CASSSGGVGAYEQYF
TGTGCCAGCAGTTCTGGGGGGGTTGGGGCCTACGAGCAGTACTTC